The 11 T cell receptor beta chains presented below share a single source sample, sequenced in a study of blood T cell repertoires in COVID-19. The assay was immunoSEQ multiplex PCR, and TCRdb's table has in-frame clones only and misses some. The repertoire consists of about 98,000 clones, with about 85% occurring once and the leading ten covering about 4.2%. Material for sequencing was peripheral blood. All receptors derive from a man aged 65-85 years with acute or convalescent COVID-19.

The rearrangement links TRBV5-1 to TRBJ2-5; weak D call: TRBD1 (8 bases). V lost 5 bases and J lost 2, with 10 bases in between. CDR3 size: 13 residues. Germline CDR1 and CDR2: SGHRS and YFSETQ. For the CDR3, the DNA is TGCGCCAGCAGACAGGGGGGGCAAGAGACCCAGTACTTC. Translated, it gives CASRQGGQETQYF.

This clone is a singleton in its sample. The V call is TRBV6-5, the J call TRBJ1-2, with D perhaps matching TRBD1 (5 bases). This CDR3 is built from 15 residues. Looked up from germline, CDR1 is MNHEY and CDR2 is SVGAGI. Trimming stripped 6 bases from V and 8 bases from J, with 22 bases between. Written as DNA, the CDR3 is TGTGCCAGCAGCAGTGAAGGGGTGGCAGGTAACGGCTACACCTTC. This codes for CASSSEGVAGNGYTF.

The V gene is TRBV5-4, the J gene TRBJ1-4, with D uncertain. The CDR3 contains 15 residues. Trimming took off 3 bases at V and 5 bases at J, with 14 bases between the two ends. Germline values: CDR1 SGHNT, CDR2 YYREEE (reference sequence). The CDR3 sequence: CASSSTDSRNEKLFF. The DNA for the CDR3 is TGTGCCAGCAGCTCCACTGACTCGCGCAATGAAAAACTGTTTTTT.

The V gene is TRBV5-4, the J gene TRBJ1-2, with 9 nucleotides matching TRBD1. Per the germline V gene, CDR1 is SGHNT and CDR2 is YYREEE (reference sequence). V trimming: 6 bases; J trimming: 6 bases; junction bases outside the gene matches: 6. The CDR3 runs 13 residues. As DNA, the CDR3 is TGTGCCAGCACCTTACAGGGGGCTAATGGCTACACCTTC. Translated: CASTLQGANGYTF.

The chain has TRBV5-5 and TRBJ1-4, with no clear D. The germline gives CDR1 SGHKS, CDR2 YYEKEE (reference sequence). This CDR3 comprises 16 residues. V dropped 0 bases and J dropped 0 bases, with 9 bases sitting between them. The chain's CDR3 is CASSLAVTTTNEKLFF. The DNA of the CDR3 is TGTGCCAGCAGCTTGGCTGTTACAACAACTAATGAAAAACTGTTTTTT.

For the CDR3, the DNA is TGTGCTACCGTTCTACCCCGAAGCTCTGGAAACACCATATATTTT. As protein: CATVLPRSSGNTIYF. V and J are TRBV7-7 and TRBJ1-3; unclear D gene. The V gene's germline CDR1 is SSHAT and CDR2 FNYEAQ (reference sequence). This CDR3 spans 15 amino acids. The full variable domain, rest sourced from reference TRBV7-7 and TRBJ1-3, is GAGVSQSPRYKVTKRGQDVTLRCDPISSHATLYWYQQALGQGPEFLTYFNYEAQPDKSGLPSDRFSAERPEGSISTLTIQRTEQRDSAMYRCATVLPRSSGNTIYFGEGSWLTVV.

This chain uses TRBV6-6 with TRBJ2-5, with 10 bases fitting TRBD2. This CDR3 region has 16 residues. Germline CDR1 MNHNY, CDR2 SVGAGI (reference sequence). The trim removed 5 bases at V and 5 bases at J, leaving 11 bases unmatched. The CDR3 loop is CASSPSGGAYQETQYF. The CDR3 DNA reads TGTGCCAGCAGTCCCAGCGGGGGGGCGTATCAGGAGACCCAGTACTTC.

Worth noting for this clone: An end of the junction differs from the germline gene, which may be a read error. V gene TRBV7-2 combines with J gene TRBJ2-1; 12 bases are shared with TRBD2. The CDR3 runs 15 residues. CDR1 is SGHTA, CDR2 FQGNSA, per germline. The CDR3: CASSLAGGPGNEQFF. CDR3 bases: TGTGCCAGCAGCCTAGCGGGGGGGCCGGGGAATGAGCAGTTCTTC. The full variable domain, completed using reference TRBV7-2 and TRBJ2-1, is GAGVSQSPSNKVTEKGKDVELRCDPISGHTALYWYRQSLGQGLEFLIYFQGNSAPDKSGLPSDRFSAERTGGSVSTLTIQRTQQEDSAVYLCASSLAGGPGNEQFFGPGTRLTVL.

The chain is built from TRBV11-1 and TRBJ1-5; D perhaps matches TRBD1 (6 bases). The V end was cut by 4 bases, the J end by 9 bases, with 13 bases between. Germline CDR1 SGHAT, CDR2 FQDESV (reference sequence). The CDR3 contains 13 residues. CDR3 bases: TGTGCCAGCAGCTATGTTCAAGGGGGGCCCCAGCATTTT. Its protein product is CASSYVQGGPQHF.

The J gene is TRBJ2-1, the V gene TRBV6-6, with D perhaps TRBD2 (6 bases). V was shortened by 7 bases and J by 3 bases, with 19 bases between the two germline ends. This CDR3 spans 16 amino acids. Germline CDR1 is MNHNY and CDR2 is SVGAGI (reference sequence). CDR3 protein: CASKRRARVGYNEQFF. The CDR3 DNA sequence: TGTGCCAGCAAAAGGAGGGCTCGGGTTGGCTACAATGAGCAGTTCTTC.

This sequence joins TRBV12-3 or TRBV12-4 and TRBJ2-5, with 7 bases matching TRBD1. The CDR3 spans 13 residues. V lost 8 bases, J lost 5 bases, and 8 bases stayed unmatched. The CDR3 DNA follows: TGTGCCAGCGTCGAGGGGGCGCTTGAGACCCAGTACTTC. Its protein is CASVEGALETQYF.